Listed below are T cell receptor beta chains from one sample, sequenced in a study of shared clonotypes between healthy human individuals. Produced via immunoSEQ multiplex PCR; TCRdb's table is partial and in-frame only. The sample consists of about 1 million clones, about 75% of them appearing once. Sequenced material: memory CD4+ T cells sorted from blood. All receptors come from a man between 18 and 35 years old in good health. Each CDR3 is given with its conserved first and last residue. Fields, in order: D gene, clone size, J gene, V gene, CDR3 DNA, CDR3 protein. A D gene is named only where the DNA matches it firmly. The size entry is marked missing in some rows and otherwise reads once, few, many or a size class.

TRBD1 | once | TRBJ2-1 | TRBV19 | TGTGCCAGTAGGGGACAGATAACCTACAATGAGCAGTTCTTC | CASRGQITYNEQFF
- | - | TRBJ2-6 | TRBV28 | TGTGCCGGCAGCGCTCGAGGGCCTGGGGCCAACGTCCTGACTTTC | CAGSARGPGANVLTF
TRBD1 | once | TRBJ1-1 | TRBV25-1 | TGTGCCAGCAGTGCGAACAGGGGGCTGAACACTGAAGCTTTCTTT | CASSANRGLNTEAFF
- | - | TRBJ2-7 | TRBV6-1 | TGTGCCAGCAGTGAATCGGCCGGGGGCAGGGCAAGGTACGAGCAGTACTTC | CASSESAGGRARYEQYF
- | few | TRBJ2-5 | TRBV5-1 | TGCGCCAGCAGCTTGGCTGGCAGCCAAGAGACCCAGTACTTC | CASSLAGSQETQYF
- | - | TRBJ1-1 | TRBV28 | TGTGCCAGCAATCGGCTAATGAACACTGAAGCTTTCTTT | CASNRLMNTEAFF
TRBD1 | - | TRBJ1-4 | TRBV7-9 | TGTGCCAGCAGCGGGGGTCCCGGGACAGGGGGTGAAAAACTGTTTTTT | CASSGGPGTGGEKLFF
- | - | TRBJ2-6 | TRBV18 | TGTGCCAGCTCACCAAGGGACGGGCTCTCTGGGGCCAACGTCCTGACTTTC | CASSPRDGLSGANVLTF
- | - | TRBJ1-2 | TRBV29-1 | TGCAGCGTGGGCGACAGCACCTCCTATGGCTACACCTTC | CSVGDSTSYGYTF
- | - | TRBJ2-1 | TRBV19 | TGTGCCAGTAGTATACTCCCCACGAGCTCCTACAATGAGCAGTTCTTC | CASSILPTSSYNEQFF
- | - | TRBJ1-5 | TRBV7-2 | TGTGCCAGCAGCATTGTCCTGAGCGGCAATCAGCCCCAGCATTTT | CASSIVLSGNQPQHF
- | - | TRBJ1-2 | TRBV4-1 | TGCGCCAGCAGCCAAGAAGGGAGTCGTGCTAACTATGGCTACACCTTC | CASSQEGSRANYGYTF
- | - | TRBJ2-1 | TRBV7-8 | TGTGCCAGCAGCTTAGCGGACAGCTCCTACAATGAGCAGTTCTTC | CASSLADSSYNEQFF
TRBD1 | - | TRBJ1-3 | TRBV5-6 | TGTGCCAGCAGCCTCAGGGGGCGTAGCTCTGGAAACACCATATATTTT | CASSLRGRSSGNTIYF
- | - | TRBJ1-4 | TRBV19 | TGTGCCACCCAAAAGACCGACACTAATGAAAAACTGTTTTTT | CATQKTDTNEKLFF
- | - | TRBJ1-5 | TRBV19 | TGTGCCAGTTGCACAGCCGGGACCTATTCCAATCAGCCCCAGCATTTT | CASCTAGTYSNQPQHF
- | - | TRBJ2-1 | TRBV11-2 | TGTGCCAGCAGCTTAGTGGCCAGGGGACTACCCTACAATGAGCAGTTCTTC | CASSLVARGLPYNEQFF
- | - | TRBJ2-7 | TRBV5-4 | TGTGCCAGCAGCTTGGATATGCAGCGGGCCTCCTACGAGCAGTACTTC | CASSLDMQRASYEQYF
TRBD1 | - | TRBJ1-1 | TRBV7-2 | TGTGCCAGCAGACCGGGACAGCGGACAGTCGGAGCTTTCTTT | CASRPGQRTVGAFF
- | few | TRBJ1-5 | TRBV5-1 | TGCGCCAGCAGCGAAGGGGTTTATAGCAATCAGCCCCAGCATTTT | CASSEGVYSNQPQHF
- | - | TRBJ1-2 | TRBV29-1 | TGCAGCGTTGTACCGGGACCTTCATTCTATGGCTACACCTTC | CSVVPGPSFYGYTF